This T cell receptor beta chain was sequenced during a study of blood T cell repertoires in COVID-19. Turning to the study itself: Spain, Italy and the United States supplied samples that represented acute and convalescent COVID-19. PBMCs, B-cell-depleted T cells, or T cells provided the cDNA or gDNA that made up the material.

Germline V gene data show CDR1 as SGHRS and CDR2 as YFSETQ. The CDR3 sequence is 15 residues long. The V and J ends lost 4 bases and 9 bases, in that order; junction bases with no gene match: 6. Per the authors' pipeline: Reference gene primer amplification yielded estimated nucleated cell counts. The method was immunoSEQ multiplex PCR; TCRdb's version includes in-frame clones alone and lacks a portion of them. V and J calls and clone size are given by that table; D and trimming were obtained from the DNA. The sample records about 140,000 clones, under 85% being singletons. This chain links TRBV5-1 with TRBJ2-1; TRBD2 agrees at 14 bases. Sequenced input: peripheral blood. The clonotype originates from a man in his fifties or sixties with active or convalescent COVID-19. The CDR3 DNA sequence: TGCGCCAGCAGCGCGGGACTAGCGGGAGTAGCTGAGCAGTTCTTC. Its protein product is CASSAGLAGVAEQFF.